Following are 11 T cell receptor beta chains from one sample sequenced in a study of response to subunit inactivated influenza vaccine. Via MiXCR, TCRdb re-called the RT-PCR reads, giving one row per CDR3 protein. The sample includes hundreds of thousands of distinct CDR3 sequences, about 14% of them seen just once. This material consisted of PBMCs from blood, taken approximately 15 days before vaccination. The source of these receptors is a man aged 45-60 years who received an inactivated influenza vaccine.

The J gene is TRBJ2-1, the V gene TRBV20-1, with D maybe TRBD2 (5 bases). The V gene's germline CDR1 is DFQATT and CDR2 SNEGSKA (reference sequence). This CDR3 is 15 amino acids long. V was pared by 0 bases and J by 4 bases, with 13 bases between. CDR3 nucleotides: TGCAGTGCTAGAGACCCGAGCGGAAAATACAATGAGCAGTTCTTC. Protein product: CSARDPSGKYNEQFF.

The J gene is TRBJ1-2, the V gene TRBV7-2; TRBD1 might be the D (6 bases). Per germline, CDR1 SGHTA and CDR2 FQGNSA. The V end lost 2 bases, the J end lost 3 bases, and 13 bases lay between the germline ends. The CDR3 length is 15 residues. The CDR3 reads CASSLLPGEDYGYTF. The CDR3 DNA reads as TGTGCCAGCAGCTTACTCCCAGGGGAGGACTATGGCTACACCTTC.

This clonotype was counted a few times. V is TRBV24-1 and J is TRBJ2-1, with D uncertain. The CDR3 is made up of 15 amino acids. V was clipped by 1 base and J by 2 bases, with 8 bases between them. Germline V gives CDR1 KGHDR, CDR2 SFDVKD. CDR3 nucleotide sequence: TGTGCCACCAGTGATTTATACGGTGCCTACAATGAGCAGTTCTTC. Protein: CATSDLYGAYNEQFF.

The rearrangement links TRBV5-6 to TRBJ2-2, with TRBD1 identical over 8 bases. V dropped 4 bases and J dropped 9; count of bases not matched to a gene: 17. CDR3 size: 17 residues. Per the germline V gene, CDR1 is SGHDT and CDR2 is YYEEEE. The CDR3 DNA reads TGTGCCAGCAGCAATTTGGCCGGGGACAGGTTCGCTTGGGAGCTGTTTTTT. This sequence encodes CASSNLAGDRFAWELFF.

V usage is TRBV20-1 and J usage is TRBJ2-5; 9 bases fit TRBD1. This CDR3 is built from 13 residues. Germline V gene sequence: CDR1 DFQATT, CDR2 SNEGSKA (reference sequence). V was pared by 7 bases and J by 1 base, with 4 bases of the junction left unmatched. The CDR3 region is CSVGQGTQETQYF. The CDR3 nucleotides are TGCAGTGTAGGACAGGGGACCCAAGAGACCCAGTACTTC.

V is TRBV28 and J is TRBJ2-3; TRBD1 matches 8 bases. Trimming at V came to 7 bases and at J to 4 bases, leaving 7 bases not matched to a gene. Germline CDR1 and CDR2: MDHEN and SYDVKM. This CDR3 spans 14 amino acids. In nucleotides, the CDR3 is TGTGCCAGCACCGCAGGGGGCTGGTCAGATACGCAGTATTTT. Translating gives CASTAGGWSDTQYF.

This clonotype occurred many times. The chain is built from TRBV7-9 and TRBJ1-6; 9 bases align to TRBD1. CDR3 size: 17 residues. In germline, CDR1 is SEHNR, CDR2 FQNEAQ (reference sequence). Germline trimming cut 5 bases from V and 2 bases from J; bases unmatched to any gene: 7. CDR3 loop: CASSVRGQGTYNSPLHF. The CDR3 bases are TGTGCCAGCAGCGTACGAGGACAGGGGACCTATAATTCACCCCTCCACTTT. Looking up the rest from reference TRBV7-9 and TRBJ1-6 gives the full variable domain: DTGVSQNPRHKITKRGQNVTFRCDPISEHNRLYWYRQTLGQGPEFLTYFQNEAQLEKSRLLSDRFSAERPKGSFSTLEIQRTEQGDSAMYLCASSVRGQGTYNSPLHFGNGTRLTVT.

In this sample, this clonotype turned up a few times. The chain has TRBV10-3 and TRBJ1-6; D is unclear. The CDR3 is 14 residues long. V shed 11 bases and J shed 5 bases, with 16 bases lying between them. Germline V gives CDR1 ENHRY, CDR2 SYGVKD. Here the CDR3 DNA reads TGTGCCTGCCGGGTCGGCGGCAATAATTCACCCCTCCACTTT. It specifies CACRVGGNNSPLHF.

CDR3 sequence: CASSIRARGTEAFF. The CDR3 DNA sequence: TGTGCCAGCAGCATAAGGGCACGAGGCACTGAAGCTTTCTTT. The chain is built from TRBV11-2 and TRBJ1-1; D uncertain. The germline V and J ends were trimmed by 5 bases and 4 bases, with 14 bases remaining between them. The length of the CDR3 is 14 residues. Germline CDR1 is SGHAT and CDR2 is FQNNGV.

The gene calls are TRBV5-1 and TRBJ2-7; D tentatively reads TRBD1 or TRBD2 (5 bases each). The CDR3 loop spans 20 amino acids. The germline V gene has CDR1 SGHRS and CDR2 YFSETQ. Trimming cost V 5 bases and J 0 bases, with 30 bases left between them. The CDR3 DNA reads TGCGCCAGCAGTCACCTCCTTTGGGACGGTAAAGGGGTGAGCTCCTACGAGCAGTACTTC. Its translation is CASSHLLWDGKGVSSYEQYF.

The chain joins TRBV20-1 to TRBJ2-3; a possible D gene is TRBD2 (5 bases). From germline, CDR1 is DFQATT and CDR2 SNEGSKA (reference sequence). This CDR3 contains 12 residues. Trimming took 3 bases from V and 2 from J, leaving 6 bases between them. The CDR3 DNA sequence: TGCAGTGCTAGGACTACCACAGATACGCAGTATTTT. Its translation: CSARTTTDTQYF.